This T cell receptor (beta chain) was captured by sequencing in a study of cytomegalovirus exposure and HLA in healthy donors. The study, taken as a whole, reports: Some V segments, TRBV6-2 and TRBV6-3 among them, were indistinguishable and were therefore excluded.

Turning to this clone: No antigen is known for it.

60 Vbeta and 13 Jbeta primers were used in PCR. Assay: immunoSEQ multiplex PCR; the TCRdb copy retains only in-frame clones and omits some. Seen here are roughly 160,000 clones, about three quarters observed once, and the top ten hold over 11%. The CDR3 runs 14 residues. Germline CDR1 is SEHNR and CDR2 is FQNEAQ (reference sequence). Trimming took 6 bases from V and 0 from J, leaving 8 bases between them. The chain uses TRBV7-9 and TRBJ1-4; no clear D gene. The sequence came from a man between 45 and 60 years old in good health and CMV-seropositive. Sequenced: PBMCs. The CDR3 here is CASSSRATNEKLFF. The CDR3, as DNA: TGTGCCAGCAGTAGTCGTGCAACTAATGAAAAACTGTTTTTT.